This TCR beta chain was identified during a study of beta chain features in type 1 diabetes. The entirety of the isolated RNA underwent reverse transcription, so expressed TCRB transcripts were sequenced. TCRdb's copy holds only in-frame clones and misses some; the assay was immunoSEQ multiplex PCR. The repertoire consists of 900,000 or so clones, with 15% to 20% occurring once and the leading ten covering around 0.02%. CDR3 length: 17 amino acids. The germline V gene has CDR1 SGHNT and CDR2 YYREEE (reference sequence). Trimming cost V 4 bases and J 5 bases; bases outside gene matches: 13. The material sequenced was naive CD4+ T cells from blood. This clonotype was obtained from a woman aged 18-29 years in good health. The V gene is TRBV5-4, the J gene TRBJ2-7; 12 nucleotides line up with TRBD2. The CDR3 bases are TGTGCCAGCAGCCAAGGAACTAGCGGGAGGATGCTCGACGAGCAGTACTTC. Its protein product is CASSQGTSGRMLDEQYF.